This entry lists 29 T cell receptor beta chains sequenced from one sample in a study of OX40 agonist ivuxolimab in advanced cancers. Library method: the immunoSEQ multiplex PCR assay. TCRdb provides this immuneACCESS table in a form limited to in-frame rearrangements. Some clones are lacking; in checked studies, under half of them reflect an unresolved V gene, and why the rest are absent is not known. The sample table shows about 53,000 clones, and approximately 88% are seen once. The ten top clones hold approximately 10% of the sample. Sequenced here: CD4+ or CD8+ T cells sorted from blood, sampled in a trial of the OX40 agonist ivuxolimab. The receptors were sampled from an adult with an advanced solid tumor such as melanoma, head and neck, liver or kidney cancer.

The V call is TRBV7-6, the J call TRBJ2-7; TRBD1 matches at 7 bases. Trimming removed 4 bases from V and 3 bases from J; junction bases left unmatched: 6. This CDR3 is 14 amino acids long. Germline assignment: CDR1 SGHVS and CDR2 FNYEAQ. CDR3 sequence reads: CASSYRPGGYEQYV. The CDR3 DNA sequence: TGTGCCAGCAGCTATCGCCCAGGGGGCTACGAGCAGTACGTC.

The gene calls are TRBV30 and TRBJ2-1; D is possibly TRBD2 (5 bases). V was trimmed by 5 bases and J by 0 bases, leaving 20 bases between them. The CDR3 has 17 residues. Germline values: CDR1 GTSNPN, CDR2 SVGIG (reference sequence). CDR3 DNA: TGTGCCTGGGACTCCGCAGTCGGGATCGGCTCCTACAATGAGCAGTTCTTC. As protein: CAWDSAVGIGSYNEQFF.

The V gene is TRBV6-5, the J gene TRBJ1-2; TRBD1 matches 9 bases. The V gene's germline CDR1 is MNHEY and CDR2 SVGAGI. The CDR3 sequence is 15 residues long. V shed 4 bases, J shed 6 bases, and the junction held 9 bases outside the gene matches. CDR3 DNA sequence: TGTGCCAGCAGTTGGAGACAGGGGGATGAAGATGGCTACACCTTC. Translating gives CASSWRQGDEDGYTF.

The chain employs TRBV30 and TRBJ1-5, with 7 nucleotides matching TRBD1. The CDR3 is made up of 12 amino acids. Germline loops: CDR1 GTSNPN, CDR2 SVGIG (reference sequence). The trim removed 6 bases at V and 6 bases at J, leaving 5 bases unmatched. The CDR3 DNA is TGTGCCTGTACAGGGGAAGTTCAGCCCCAGCATTTT. Its protein is CACTGEVQPQHF.

This chain links TRBV7-8 with TRBJ2-7; tentatively, D is TRBD1 or TRBD2 (6 bases each). V was cut by 1 base and J by 3 bases, with 13 bases left in between. Germline values: CDR1 SGHVS, CDR2 FQNEAQ. CDR3 length: 15 residues. The CDR3 here is CASSLDWGAFYEQYF. In nucleotides, the CDR3 is TGTGCCAGCAGCTTAGATTGGGGGGCTTTCTACGAGCAGTACTTC.

This chain joins TRBV19 and TRBJ2-7, with D perhaps TRBD1 (5 bases). The CDR3 has 15 residues. The V gene's germline CDR1 is LNHDA and CDR2 SQIVND (reference sequence). In DNA, the CDR3 is TGTGCGACGGTTGGTGGGGCTGAACTATCTTACGAGCAGTACTTC. It specifies CATVGGAELSYEQYF.

The chain links TRBV5-1 to TRBJ1-2, with D possibly TRBD1 on 5 matching bases. With 2 bases removed from V and 8 bases from J, the gap between germline ends came to 13 bases. This CDR3 contains 13 residues. Per the germline V gene, CDR1 is SGHRS and CDR2 is YFSETQ. The CDR3 DNA reads as TGCGCCAGCAGCTTAGGCACAGGTCACGGCTACACCTTC. Translating gives CASSLGTGHGYTF.

The chain combines TRBV27 with TRBJ2-7, with no clear D. Germline loops: CDR1 MNHEY, CDR2 SMNVEV (reference sequence). This CDR3 is built from 11 residues. Trimming removed 3 bases at V and 1 base at J, with 1 base between. Written as DNA, the CDR3 is TGTGCCAGCAGTTTTTCCTACGAGCAGTACTTC. This codes for CASSFSYEQYF.

The V gene is TRBV7-9, the J gene TRBJ1-1; no firm D call. This CDR3 is 14 amino acids long. Germline V gene lookup returns CDR1 SEHNR and CDR2 FQNEAQ (reference sequence). V was clipped by 3 bases and J by 4 bases, with 12 bases between them. The CDR3 DNA reads TGTGCCAGCAGCTTCGTAGCCCAGTCCACTGAAGCTTTCTTT. Protein: CASSFVAQSTEAFF.

About this clone: The junction departs from germline at one end; a sequencing error may be responsible. V and J are TRBV28 and TRBJ2-4; possibly TRBD2 for D (6 bases). This CDR3 contains 13 residues. From germline, CDR1 is MDHEN and CDR2 SYDVKM. CDR3 sequence: CASSLSRRGRELF. The CDR3 region has the DNA TGTGCCAGCAGTTTATCAAGGAGGGGACGGGAACTCTTC.

This rearrangement joins TRBV12-2 to TRBJ2-3; no check of the table's D call, TRBD2, against the DNA was made. TRBV12-2 is recorded as a pseudogene. The CDR3 totals 14 residues. CDR3 region: CASRFSGATDTQYF. CDR3 nucleotides: TGTGCAAGTCGCTTTAGCGGGGCCACAGATACGCAGTATTTT.

The V gene is TRBV27, the J gene TRBJ2-1, with no clear D. Trimming took off 3 bases at V and 7 bases at J, with 4 bases between the two ends. There are 11 residues in the CDR3. Looked up from germline, CDR1 is MNHEY and CDR2 is SMNVEV (reference sequence). The CDR3 nucleotides are TGTGCCAGCAGTTTGGCAAATGAGCAGTTCTTC. It codes for CASSLANEQFF.

The rearrangement joins TRBV28 to TRBJ1-2; tentative D call: TRBD1 (5 bases). V was pared by 4 bases and J by 2 bases, with 5 bases between. Germline-derived CDR1 and CDR2 are MDHEN and SYDVKM. The CDR3 spans 12 residues. The CDR3, as DNA: TGTGCCAGCAGTTCAGGGAACTATGGCTACACCTTC. Translating gives CASSSGNYGYTF.

This clone was counted once. The chain is built from TRBV28 and TRBJ2-7; 9 positions agree with TRBD2. V was pared by 5 bases and J by 5 bases, with 7 bases of the junction left unmatched. CDR1 and CDR2 (germline): MDHEN, SYDVKM. This CDR3 contains 14 residues. As DNA, the CDR3 is TGTGCCAGCAGTCTTCTAGCGGGATTGGACGAGCAGTACTTC. It translates to CASSLLAGLDEQYF. The full variable domain, in which reference TRBV28 and TRBJ2-7 provide the parts outside the CDR3, is DVKVTQSSRYLVKRTGEKVFLECVQDMDHENMFWYRQDPGLGLRLIYFSYDVKMKEKGDIPEGYSVSREKKERFSLILESASTNQTSMYLCASSLLAGLDEQYFGPGTRLTVT.

This chain uses TRBV28 with TRBJ1-1; D is possibly TRBD1 (5 bases). The germline V gene encodes CDR1 MDHEN and CDR2 SYDVKM. The V end lost 6 bases, the J end lost 1 base, and 12 bases lay between the germline ends. This CDR3 region has 14 residues. The CDR3 DNA sequence: TGTGCCAGCAGAATACTCACAGGGAACACTGAAGCTTTCTTT. Residues: CASRILTGNTEAFF. Variable domain in full (rest from reference TRBV28 and TRBJ1-1): DVKVTQSSRYLVKRTGEKVFLECVQDMDHENMFWYRQDPGLGLRLIYFSYDVKMKEKGDIPEGYSVSREKKERFSLILESASTNQTSMYLCASRILTGNTEAFFGQGTRLTVV.

V and J are TRBV19 and TRBJ2-7; D is tentatively TRBD1 or TRBD2 (7 bases each). The CDR3 length is 16 residues. V lost 1 base and J lost 7, with 20 bases in between. CDR1 LNHDA and CDR2 SQIVND come from the germline V gene (reference sequence). CDR3 protein: CASSIARGRQGEEQYV. For the CDR3, the DNA is TGTGCCAGTAGTATAGCCCGCGGGAGACAGGGCGAAGAGCAGTACGTC.

The chain has TRBV4-1 and TRBJ1-1; 9 positions match TRBD1. V shed 4 bases, J shed 0 bases, and the junction held 9 bases outside the gene matches. CDR1 is MGHRA, CDR2 YSYEKL, per germline. CDR3 size: 17 residues. This CDR3 reads CASSLQGARDMNTEAFF. DNA of the CDR3: TGCGCCAGCAGCCTACAGGGGGCGCGAGATATGAACACTGAAGCTTTCTTT.

The V gene is TRBV7-2, the J gene TRBJ2-5, with 9 bases identical to TRBD2. Gene TRBJ2-7 matches the end of the DNA better, so the J call may be wrong. Germline lookup yields CDR1 SGHTA and CDR2 FQGNSA. The CDR3 is 15 amino acids. This chain's CDR3 is CASSLEAGGSYEQYF. CDR3 bases: TGTGCCAGCAGCTTAGAAGCGGGAGGATCCTACGAGCAGTACTTC.

The V gene is TRBV4-3, the J gene TRBJ2-7; D is unclear. There are 12 residues in the CDR3. Deletions cut 0 bases from V and 4 bases from J, with 4 bases between. Germline CDR1 and CDR2: LGHNA and YSLEER. The CDR3 sequence is CASSQDRYEQYF. CDR3 coding DNA: TGCGCCAGCAGCCAAGACAGGTACGAGCAGTACTTC.

This clone was counted between two and nine times. The rearrangement uses TRBV27 and TRBJ1-5; D possibly corresponds to TRBD1 (5 bases). The CDR3 consists of 16 residues. The germline V gene encodes CDR1 MNHEY and CDR2 SMNVEV (reference sequence). V gave up 0 bases and J gave up 3 bases, with 12 bases separating them. As DNA, the CDR3 is TGTGCCAGCAGTTTATCGTCGGAGGGGCCCAATCAGCCCCAGCATTTT. As protein: CASSLSSEGPNQPQHF.

The gene calls are TRBV7-6 and TRBJ2-1; no reliable D call. Trimming removed 5 bases at V and 10 bases at J, with 9 bases between. Germline values: CDR1 SGHVS, CDR2 FNYEAQ. This CDR3 is 11 amino acids long. CDR3: CASSHLREQFF. The CDR3 coding sequence is TGTGCCAGCAGCCACCTACGGGAGCAGTTCTTC.

This chain joins TRBV27 and TRBJ1-6; D gene unclear. V was cut by 0 bases and J by 9 bases, with 21 bases left in between. Germline-derived CDR1 and CDR2 are MNHEY and SMNVEV (reference sequence). This CDR3 is built from 18 residues. For the CDR3, the DNA is TGTGCCAGCAGTTTATCTTTCGGGTATGGGCTTGTTAGTTCACCCCTCCACTTT. Translation: CASSLSFGYGLVSSPLHF.

J is TRBJ2-3 and V is TRBV7-6; D tentatively fits TRBD1 or TRBD2 (6 bases each). There are 18 residues in the CDR3. Germline CDR1 is SGHVS and CDR2 is FNYEAQ. V was shortened by 0 bases and J by 3 bases, with 19 bases between the two germline ends. CDR3 in amino acids: CASSLASSWGARTDTQYF. The DNA of the CDR3 is TGTGCCAGCAGCTTAGCGAGTTCTTGGGGGGCGCGGACAGATACGCAGTATTTT.

CDR3 protein: CASSHPGGLPGNTIYF. CDR3 bases: TGTGCCAGCAGCCACCCAGGGGGACTGCCTGGAAACACCATATATTTT. The rearrangement links TRBV14 to TRBJ1-3; TRBD1 matches 7 bases. The germline gives CDR1 SGHDN, CDR2 FVKESK. Losses at the gene ends were 3 bases for V and 2 bases for J; bases not matched to a gene: 7. The CDR3 extends over 16 amino acids.

The chain has TRBV2 and TRBJ1-6, with D possibly TRBD1 on 5 matching bases. Germline loops: CDR1 SNHLY, CDR2 FYNNEI. The V gene lost 1 base and the J gene lost 0 bases, with 7 bases spanning the gap. The CDR3 covers 16 residues. CDR3 DNA sequence: TGTGCCAGCAGTGAAGTAAGGGGCTCCTATAATTCACCCCTCCACTTT. Its protein is CASSEVRGSYNSPLHF.

This chain connects TRBV29-1 to TRBJ1-2; TRBD1 matches at 10 bases. The CDR3 is 13 residues long. Germline CDR1 and CDR2: SQVTM and ANQGSEA. The CDR3 protein is CIALTGGSYGYTF. The DNA for the CDR3 is TGCATAGCGTTGACAGGGGGCAGCTATGGCTACACCTTC.

The rearrangement uses TRBV11-2 and TRBJ2-7, with TRBD1 identical over 8 bases. This CDR3 is built from 13 residues. The trim removed 3 bases at V and 7 bases at J, leaving 5 bases unmatched. Germline V gene sequence: CDR1 SGHAT, CDR2 FQNNGV. CDR3 in amino acids: CASSFQGAGEQYV. The CDR3 region has the DNA TGTGCCAGCAGCTTCCAGGGGGCGGGGGAGCAGTACGTC.

The CDR3 region has the DNA TGCGCCAGCAGCTTGGCCCAACAAATGCGGAATGAGCAGTTCTTC. Amino acids: CASSLAQQMRNEQFF. The genes are TRBV5-1 and TRBJ2-1; D is uncertain. Germline CDR1 reads SGHRS; CDR2 reads YFSETQ. V was shortened by 0 bases and J by 7 bases, with 14 bases between the two germline ends. The CDR3 runs 15 residues.

V is TRBV5-1 and J is TRBJ2-7, with D unclear. This CDR3 region has 16 residues. Trimming cost V 4 bases and J 0 bases, with 17 bases left between them. Looked up from germline, CDR1 is SGHRS and CDR2 is YFSETQ. In nucleotides, the CDR3 is TGCGCCAGCAGCCCGGAAGCCCCACCGCTCTCCTACGAGCAGTACTTC. Protein product: CASSPEAPPLSYEQYF.